Presented here are 5 T cell receptor beta chains from one specimen sequenced in a study of T cells in tuberculosis. TCRdb's table, derived via immunoSEQ multiplex PCR, lists solely in-frame clones and lacks some. The sample holds approximately 30,000 clones, 80% to 95% seen once. The specimen was PBMCs. All receptors come from a donor aged 10-29 years with latent tuberculosis or without tuberculosis infection.

This clone was seen once. The rearrangement joins TRBV7-2 to TRBJ1-5; possible D gene TRBD1, 6 bases. The V end lost 1 base, the J end lost 4 bases, and 14 bases lay between the germline ends. Germline CDR1 and CDR2: SGHTA and FQGNSA. This CDR3 has 16 residues. The CDR3 region is CASSLGVTGLNQPQHF. CDR3 nucleotide sequence: TGTGCCAGCAGCTTAGGCGTGACAGGATTGAATCAGCCCCAGCATTTT. Using reference TRBV7-2 and TRBJ1-5 for the parts outside the CDR3, the full variable domain is GAGVSQSPSNKVTEKGKDVELRCDPISGHTALYWYRQSLGQGLEFLIYFQGNSAPDKSGLPSDRFSAERTGGSVSTLTIQRTQQEDSAVYLCASSLGVTGLNQPQHFGDGTRLSIL.

The chain uses TRBV9 and TRBJ2-1; tentative D call: TRBD2 (5 bases). The germline V and J ends were trimmed by 5 bases and 6 bases, with 9 bases remaining between them. Per germline, CDR1 SGDLS and CDR2 YYNGEE. The CDR3 length is 12 residues. The CDR3 sequence is CASRGAANEQFF. For the CDR3, the DNA is TGTGCCAGCAGGGGAGCCGCCAATGAGCAGTTCTTC.

The genes are TRBV19 and TRBJ2-3, with 7 bases matching TRBD1. CDR1 and CDR2 (germline): LNHDA, SQIVND (reference sequence). The CDR3 spans 14 residues. The V and J ends lost 5 bases and 4 bases, in that order; junction bases with no gene match: 6. The CDR3 region is CASSSDRDADTQYF. In DNA, the CDR3 is TGTGCCAGTAGTTCCGACAGGGATGCAGATACGCAGTATTTT.

The chain uses TRBV28 and TRBJ1-2; 7 bases match TRBD1. The germline CDR1 and CDR2 sequences are MDHEN and SYDVKM. CDR3 size: 19 residues. J lost 7 bases, V lost 1 base, and 21 bases had no gene match. CDR3 sequence reads: CASSLYPFHSLDRAGGYTF. CDR3 nucleotide sequence: TGTGCCAGCAGTTTATACCCCTTTCATTCCCTTGACAGGGCCGGTGGCTACACCTTC.

J is TRBJ2-3 and V is TRBV9; 13 bases align to TRBD2. Unmatched junction bases numbered 8, after V lost 3 bases and J lost 1 base. Germline V lookup: CDR1 SGDLS, CDR2 YYNGEE. This CDR3 is built from 18 residues. CDR3 sequence (DNA): TGTGCCAGCAGCGGACTAGCGGGGGGCACTGGGGGCACAGATACGCAGTATTTT. This codes for CASSGLAGGTGGTDTQYF.